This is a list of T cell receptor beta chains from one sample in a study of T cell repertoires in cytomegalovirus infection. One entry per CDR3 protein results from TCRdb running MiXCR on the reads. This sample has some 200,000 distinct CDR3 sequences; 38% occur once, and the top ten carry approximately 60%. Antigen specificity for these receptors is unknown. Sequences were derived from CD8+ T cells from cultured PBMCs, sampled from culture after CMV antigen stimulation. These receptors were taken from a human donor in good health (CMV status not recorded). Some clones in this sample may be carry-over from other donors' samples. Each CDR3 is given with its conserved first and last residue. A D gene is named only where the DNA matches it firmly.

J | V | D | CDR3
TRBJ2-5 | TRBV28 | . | CASSLLSELQETQYF
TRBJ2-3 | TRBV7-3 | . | CASSLEDRTDTQYF
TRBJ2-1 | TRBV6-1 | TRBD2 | CASGRGGYNEQFF
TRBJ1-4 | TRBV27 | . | CASSLSVGAGIEKLFF
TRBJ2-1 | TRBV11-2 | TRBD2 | CASSLGTSGSFYNEQFF
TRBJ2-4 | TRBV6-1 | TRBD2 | CASSDSGRDEDIQYF
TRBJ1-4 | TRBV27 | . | CASSFRDGDEKLFF
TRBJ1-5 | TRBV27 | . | CASSLEGGGQPQHF
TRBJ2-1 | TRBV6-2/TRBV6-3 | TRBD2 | CASSYSGTIRLNSYNEQFF
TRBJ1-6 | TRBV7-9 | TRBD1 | CASSLRPGQGASSPLHF
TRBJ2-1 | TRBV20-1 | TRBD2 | CSADSGRDREQFF